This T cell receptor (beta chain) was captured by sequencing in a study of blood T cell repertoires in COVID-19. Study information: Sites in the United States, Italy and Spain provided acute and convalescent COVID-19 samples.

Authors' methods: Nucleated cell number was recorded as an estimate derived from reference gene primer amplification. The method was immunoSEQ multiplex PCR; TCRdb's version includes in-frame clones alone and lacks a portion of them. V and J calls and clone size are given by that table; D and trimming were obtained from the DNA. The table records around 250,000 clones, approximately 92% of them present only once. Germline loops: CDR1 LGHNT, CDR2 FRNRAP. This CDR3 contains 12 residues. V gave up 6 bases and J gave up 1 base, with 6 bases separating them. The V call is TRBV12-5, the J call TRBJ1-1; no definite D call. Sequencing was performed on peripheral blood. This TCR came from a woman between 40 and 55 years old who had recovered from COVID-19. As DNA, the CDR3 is TGTGCTAGTGGCATGAGGAACACTGAAGCTTTCTTT. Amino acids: CASGMRNTEAFF.